Listed below are T cell receptor beta chains from one sample, sequenced in a study of blood T cell repertoires in COVID-19. Only in-frame clones appear in the TCRdb table, and some are missing; sequencing was by immunoSEQ multiplex PCR. Altogether more than 250,000 clones are present, 86% being singletons, with the ten largest covering less than 4.5%. Sequenced: peripheral blood. These receptors originate from a man aged 18 to 35 with active or convalescent COVID-19. CDR3s include the opening cysteine and the closing phenylalanine or tryptophan.

j_call: TRBJ2-7
cdr3_length: 12
v_call: TRBV28
cdr3_aa: CASGGGLDEQYF

j_call: TRBJ2-5
cdr3_length: 15
v_call: TRBV7-6
cdr3_aa: CASSLGGGAGETQYF

j_call: TRBJ2-3
cdr3_length: 13
v_call: TRBV7-9
cdr3_aa: CASRGSGPDTQYF

j_call: TRBJ1-5
cdr3_length: 15
v_call: TRBV19
cdr3_aa: CASSSTGYSNQPQHF

j_call: TRBJ2-3
cdr3_length: 12
v_call: TRBV6-5
cdr3_aa: CASSLRGDTQYF

j_call: TRBJ2-5
cdr3_length: 20
v_call: TRBV5-1
cdr3_aa: CASSSRQSPGQRGGKGTQYF

j_call: TRBJ1-4
cdr3_length: 17
v_call: TRBV11-2
cdr3_aa: CASRHGRLTATNEKLFF

j_call: TRBJ1-4
cdr3_length: 18
v_call: TRBV5-1
cdr3_aa: CASSLDPTGPRAYEKLFF

j_call: TRBJ2-3
cdr3_length: 17
v_call: TRBV2
cdr3_aa: CASSEEELTRVLDTQYF

j_call: TRBJ2-2
cdr3_length: 15
v_call: TRBV7-9
cdr3_aa: CASKPAGGYSGELFF

j_call: TRBJ1-1
cdr3_length: 11
v_call: TRBV7-8
cdr3_aa: CASSLQAEAFF

j_call: TRBJ2-7
cdr3_length: 15
v_call: TRBV18
cdr3_aa: CASSPDRGTSYEQYF

j_call: TRBJ2-2
cdr3_length: 13
v_call: TRBV7-3
cdr3_aa: CASSRDRAGELFF

j_call: TRBJ2-3
cdr3_length: 17
v_call: TRBV5-5
cdr3_aa: CASSLGWTSGGLDTQYF

j_call: TRBJ2-3
cdr3_length: 16
v_call: TRBV5-4
cdr3_aa: CASSLARGSRTDTQYF

j_call: TRBJ2-5
cdr3_length: 14
v_call: TRBV5-1
cdr3_aa: CASSLQRTQETQYF

j_call: TRBJ1-2
cdr3_length: 14
v_call: TRBV9
cdr3_aa: CASSSRDTSYGYTF

j_call: TRBJ1-4
cdr3_length: 15
v_call: TRBV5-1
cdr3_aa: CASSLGQATNEKLFF

j_call: TRBJ2-3
cdr3_length: 15
v_call: TRBV3-1/TRBV3-2
cdr3_aa: CASSQETGGTDTQYF

j_call: TRBJ2-7
cdr3_length: 13
v_call: TRBV18
cdr3_aa: CASSSIQGYEQYF

j_call: TRBJ2-7
cdr3_length: 16
v_call: TRBV11-2
cdr3_aa: CASIPSGSSSPLEQYF

j_call: TRBJ2-1
cdr3_length: 21
v_call: TRBV4-3
cdr3_aa: CASSQRLGWDRARFQHLWQFF